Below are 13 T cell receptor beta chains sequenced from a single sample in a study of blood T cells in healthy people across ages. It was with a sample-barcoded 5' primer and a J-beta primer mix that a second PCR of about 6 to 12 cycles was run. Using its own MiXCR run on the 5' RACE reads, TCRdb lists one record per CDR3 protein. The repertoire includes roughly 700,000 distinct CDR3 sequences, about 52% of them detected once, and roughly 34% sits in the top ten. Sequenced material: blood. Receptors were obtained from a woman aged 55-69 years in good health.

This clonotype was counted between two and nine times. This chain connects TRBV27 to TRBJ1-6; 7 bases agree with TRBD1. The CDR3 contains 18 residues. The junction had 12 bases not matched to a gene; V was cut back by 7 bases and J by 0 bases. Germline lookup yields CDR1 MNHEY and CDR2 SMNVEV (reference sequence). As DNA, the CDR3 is TGTGCCAGCACCTTTAGGGGGCTGGGGAGCTCCTATAATTCACCCCTCCACTTT. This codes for CASTFRGLGSSYNSPLHF.

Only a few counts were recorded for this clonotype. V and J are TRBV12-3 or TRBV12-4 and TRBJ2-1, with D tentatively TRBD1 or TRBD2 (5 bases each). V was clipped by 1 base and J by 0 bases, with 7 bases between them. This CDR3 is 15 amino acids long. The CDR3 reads CASSLGGTSYNEQFF. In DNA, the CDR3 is TGTGCCAGCAGTTTAGGGGGGACCTCCTACAATGAGCAGTTCTTC.

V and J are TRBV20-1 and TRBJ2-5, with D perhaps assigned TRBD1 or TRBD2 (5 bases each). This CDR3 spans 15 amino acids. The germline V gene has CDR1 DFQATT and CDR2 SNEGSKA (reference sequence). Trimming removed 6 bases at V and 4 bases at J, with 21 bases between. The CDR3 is CSAPLPGRNRETQYF. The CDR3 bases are TGCAGTGCCCCCCTCCCGGGACGCAATAGAGAGACCCAGTACTTC.

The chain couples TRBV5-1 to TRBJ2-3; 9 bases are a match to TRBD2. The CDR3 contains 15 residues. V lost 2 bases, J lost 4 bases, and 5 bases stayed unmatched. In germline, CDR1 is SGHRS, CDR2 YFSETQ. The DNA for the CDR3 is TGCGCCAGCAGCTTTAGCGGGAGTATCCCAGATACGCAGTATTTT. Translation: CASSFSGSIPDTQYF. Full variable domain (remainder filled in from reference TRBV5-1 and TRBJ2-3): KAGVTQTPRYLIKTRGQQVTLSCSPISGHRSVSWYQQTPGQGLQFLFEYFSETQRNKGNFPGRFSGRQFSNSRSEMNVSTLELGDSALYLCASSFSGSIPDTQYFGPGTRLTVL.

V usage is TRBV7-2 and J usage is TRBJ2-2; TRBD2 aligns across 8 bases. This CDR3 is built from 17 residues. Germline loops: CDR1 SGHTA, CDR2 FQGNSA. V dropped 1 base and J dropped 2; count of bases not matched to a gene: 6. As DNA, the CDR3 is TGTGCCAGCAGCTTAGTTGGTAGCGGGGCCAACACCGGGGAGCTGTTTTTT. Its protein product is CASSLVGSGANTGELFF.

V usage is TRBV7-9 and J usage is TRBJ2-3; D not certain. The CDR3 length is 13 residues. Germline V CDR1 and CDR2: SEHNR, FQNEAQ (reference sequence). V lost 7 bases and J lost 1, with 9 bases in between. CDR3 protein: CASNGVGTDTQYF. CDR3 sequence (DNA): TGTGCCAGCAACGGCGTGGGCACAGATACGCAGTATTTT.

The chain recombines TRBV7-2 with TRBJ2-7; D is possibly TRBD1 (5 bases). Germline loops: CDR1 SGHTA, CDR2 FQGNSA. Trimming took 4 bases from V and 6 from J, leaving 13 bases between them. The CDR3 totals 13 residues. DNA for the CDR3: TGTGCCAGCAGCTCCCGTGGGGCATTCGAGCAGTACTTC. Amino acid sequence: CASSSRGAFEQYF. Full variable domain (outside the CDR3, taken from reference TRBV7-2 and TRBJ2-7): GAGVSQSPSNKVTEKGKDVELRCDPISGHTALYWYRQSLGQGLEFLIYFQGNSAPDKSGLPSDRFSAERTGGSVSTLTIQRTQQEDSAVYLCASSSRGAFEQYFGPGTRLTVT.

This CDR3 is CSARPSVTHTHNEQFF. CDR3 coding DNA: TGCAGTGCTAGACCTTCGGTGACGCACACACACAATGAGCAGTTCTTC. The V gene is TRBV20-1, the J gene TRBJ2-1; D not resolved. Trimming stripped 2 bases from V and 5 bases from J, with 19 bases between. Germline V CDR1 and CDR2: DFQATT, SNEGSKA (reference sequence). The CDR3 spans 16 residues.

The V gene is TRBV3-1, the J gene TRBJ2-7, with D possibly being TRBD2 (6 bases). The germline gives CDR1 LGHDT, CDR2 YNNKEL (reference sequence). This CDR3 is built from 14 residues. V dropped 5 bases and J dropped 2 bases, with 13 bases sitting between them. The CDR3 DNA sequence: TGTGCCAGCAGCGCCCAGGGCGGGACCTACGAGCAGTACTTC. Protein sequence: CASSAQGGTYEQYF.

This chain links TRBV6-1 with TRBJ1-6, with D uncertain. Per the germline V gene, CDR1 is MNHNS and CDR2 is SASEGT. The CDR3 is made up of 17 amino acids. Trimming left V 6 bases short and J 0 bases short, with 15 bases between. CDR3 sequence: CASRTGELSSYNSPLHF. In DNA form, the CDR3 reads TGTGCCAGCAGAACCGGGGAACTCAGCTCCTATAATTCACCCCTCCACTTT.

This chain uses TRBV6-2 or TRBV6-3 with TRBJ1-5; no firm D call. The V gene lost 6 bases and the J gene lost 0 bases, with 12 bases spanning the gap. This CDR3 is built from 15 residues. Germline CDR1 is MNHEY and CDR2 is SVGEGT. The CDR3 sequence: CASRHGRYSNQPQHF. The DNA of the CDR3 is TGTGCCAGCAGACACGGACGGTATAGCAATCAGCCCCAGCATTTT.

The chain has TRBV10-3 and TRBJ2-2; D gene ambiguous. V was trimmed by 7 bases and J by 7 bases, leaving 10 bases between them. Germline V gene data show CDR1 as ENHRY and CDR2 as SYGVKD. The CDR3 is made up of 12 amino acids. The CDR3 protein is CAIKNSGGELFF. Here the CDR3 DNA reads TGTGCCATCAAGAACTCCGGCGGGGAGCTGTTTTTT.

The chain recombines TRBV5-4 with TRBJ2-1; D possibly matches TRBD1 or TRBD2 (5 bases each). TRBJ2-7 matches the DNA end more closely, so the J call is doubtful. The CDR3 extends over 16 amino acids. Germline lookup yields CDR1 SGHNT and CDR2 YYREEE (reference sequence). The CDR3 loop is CASSSPGPPAYNEQYF. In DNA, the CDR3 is TGTGCCAGCAGCTCTCCGGGGCCCCCCGCCTACAATGAGCAGTACTTC.